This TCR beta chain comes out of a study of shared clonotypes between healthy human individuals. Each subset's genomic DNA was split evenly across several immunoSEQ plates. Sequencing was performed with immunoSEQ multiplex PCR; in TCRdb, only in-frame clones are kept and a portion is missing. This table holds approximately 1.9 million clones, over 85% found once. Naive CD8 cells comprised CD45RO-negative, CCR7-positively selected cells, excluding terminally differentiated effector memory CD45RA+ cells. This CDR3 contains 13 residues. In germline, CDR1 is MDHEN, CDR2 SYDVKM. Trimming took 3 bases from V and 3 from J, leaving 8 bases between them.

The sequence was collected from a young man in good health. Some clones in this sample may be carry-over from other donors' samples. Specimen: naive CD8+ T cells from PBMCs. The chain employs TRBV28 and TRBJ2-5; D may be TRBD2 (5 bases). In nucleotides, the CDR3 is TGTGCCAGCAGTTTTAACGGGAAAGAGACCCAGTACTTC. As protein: CASSFNGKETQYF. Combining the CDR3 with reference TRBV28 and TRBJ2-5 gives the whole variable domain DVKVTQSSRYLVKRTGEKVFLECVQDMDHENMFWYRQDPGLGLRLIYFSYDVKMKEKGDIPEGYSVSREKKERFSLILESASTNQTSMYLCASSFNGKETQYFGPGTRLLVL.